This T cell receptor (beta chain) was obtained from a study of blood T cell repertoires in COVID-19 (dated by TCRdb to the early 2020s). Study-level background: Samples from collaborators originated in the United States, Italy and Spain and spanned both the acute and convalescent phases of COVID-19. The material from the prospective study consisted of cDNA or gDNA derived from T cells, B-cell-depleted T cells, or PBMCs. Subjects who had been exposed to COVID-19, were actively infected with it, or had recovered from it provided the deeply sampled blood TCRbeta repertoires that made up the dataset. The repertoires were made available in a free public database intended to serve as a resource for research on the immune response to SARS-CoV-2. Samples were obtained from the ongoing ImmuneRACE study (first 160 participants) and from about 1,300 subjects provided by 6 global collaborators. Nearly every sample came with metadata listing a de-identified subject ID, COVID-19 status, age in years and sex. Where available, HLA class I and class II types were obtained from metadata supplied by the sample provider rather than from assay-based typing. Paper-wide results and their limitations: The amount of clinical and demographic metadata varied by source and participant and was provided uncurated.

The germline ends are 8 bases apart after V is trimmed by 6 bases and J by 1 base. The germline V gene encodes CDR1 KGHSH and CDR2 LQKENI. Its CDR3 holds 13 amino acids, cysteine through phenylalanine. Left in the record is the CDR3 DNA by itself, 39 bases read in frame from the first base. Collaborating institutions collected whole blood in K2EDTA tubes following their own protocols. For TCRbeta analysis, collaborators shipped samples in one of three forms: frozen whole blood, isolated PBMCs, or DNA extracted from either of those sample types. Turning to this clone: It lacks a known antigen. One base away there is no much larger clone; base qualities are not given. Within the sample, other DNA sequences also encode this same CDR3.

TCRbeta CDR3 regions were amplified from genomic DNA by means of the immunoSEQ Assay, a bias-controlled multiplex PCR. In the source study's methods: Nucleated cell counts per sample were estimated from amplification of reference gene primers within the assay. To quantify the absolute abundance of each unique TCRbeta CDR3 rearrangement, sequence reads were collapsed and filtered. For each sample, productive Simpson clonality was calculated as the square root of Simpson's diversity index over productive rearrangements. Imported from immuneACCESS, the table was reduced by TCRdb to in-frame sequences with V and J called. These copies leave out some clones; in studies compared against another copy, an unresolved V gene accounts for under half, and the cause of the remainder is not known. The V and J calls and clone size are taken from that table; D and trimming were inferred from the DNA. This sample gives more than 90,000 clones in total; around 80% of them show up just once. The leading ten clones occupy approximately 0.75% of the sample.

The specimen was peripheral blood. Rearrangement joined TRBV18 to TRBJ2-3, and TRBD1 may be the D gene, going by 5 matching bases. The sequence was collected from a woman in her 70s with acute or convalescent COVID-19. Here is the DNA: TGTGCCAGCTCCCCCAGGGGCACAGATACGCAGTATTTT. This gives the protein CASSPRGTDTQYF.